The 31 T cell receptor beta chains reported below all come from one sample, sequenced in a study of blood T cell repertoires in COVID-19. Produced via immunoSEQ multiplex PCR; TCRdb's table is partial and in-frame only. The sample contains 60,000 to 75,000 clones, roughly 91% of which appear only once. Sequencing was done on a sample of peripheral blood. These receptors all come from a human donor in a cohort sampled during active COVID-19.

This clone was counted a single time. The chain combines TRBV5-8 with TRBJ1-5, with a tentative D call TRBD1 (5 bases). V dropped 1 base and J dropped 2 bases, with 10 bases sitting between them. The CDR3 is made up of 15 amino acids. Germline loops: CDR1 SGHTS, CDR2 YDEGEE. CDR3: CASSLQEGGNQPQHF. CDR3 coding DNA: TGTGCCAGCAGCTTGCAGGAAGGGGGCAATCAGCCCCAGCATTTT.

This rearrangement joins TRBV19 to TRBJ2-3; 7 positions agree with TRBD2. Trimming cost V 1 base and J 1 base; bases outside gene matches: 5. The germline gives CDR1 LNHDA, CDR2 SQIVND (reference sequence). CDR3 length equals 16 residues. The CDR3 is CASSIGGRGRTDTQYF. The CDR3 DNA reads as TGTGCCAGTAGTATAGGGGGGAGGGGACGCACAGATACGCAGTATTTT.

Here the CDR3 DNA reads TGTGCCAGCAGCATTAGCGGGGGCAGCTCCTACGAGCAGTACTTC. Translating it yields CASSISGGSSYEQYF. The chain has TRBV9 and TRBJ2-7, with TRBD2 matching 9 bases. V lost 4 bases to trimming and J lost 0 bases; unmatched junction nucleotides: 5. The CDR3 is 15 residues long. CDR1 SGDLS and CDR2 YYNGEE come from the germline V gene.

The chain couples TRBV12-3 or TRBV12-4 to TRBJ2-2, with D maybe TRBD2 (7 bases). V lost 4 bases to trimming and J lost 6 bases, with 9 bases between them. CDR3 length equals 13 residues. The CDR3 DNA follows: TGTGCCAGCAGTTCGGGGGGCCCCGGGGAGCTGTTTTTT. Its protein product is CASSSGGPGELFF.

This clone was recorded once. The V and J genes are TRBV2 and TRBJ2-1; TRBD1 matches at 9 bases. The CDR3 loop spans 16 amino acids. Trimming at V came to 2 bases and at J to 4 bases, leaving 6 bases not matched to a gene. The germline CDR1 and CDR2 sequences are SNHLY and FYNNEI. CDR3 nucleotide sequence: TGTGCCAGCAGTGAACACCGGGACAGGGTTTACAATGAGCAGTTCTTC. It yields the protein CASSEHRDRVYNEQFF. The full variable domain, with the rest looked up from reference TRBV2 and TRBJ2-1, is EPEVTQTPSHQVTQMGQEVILRCVPISNHLYFYWYRQILGQKVEFLVSFYNNEISEKSEIFDDQFSVERPDGSNFTLKIRSTKLEDSAMYFCASSEHRDRVYNEQFFGPGTRLTVL.

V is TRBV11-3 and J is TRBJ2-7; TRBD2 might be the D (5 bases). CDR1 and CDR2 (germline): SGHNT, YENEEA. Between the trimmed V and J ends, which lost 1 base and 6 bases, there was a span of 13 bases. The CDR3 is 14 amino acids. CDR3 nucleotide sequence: TGTGCCAGCAGCTTAGGCTTAACTACTAGCGAGCAGTACTTC. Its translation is CASSLGLTTSEQYF.

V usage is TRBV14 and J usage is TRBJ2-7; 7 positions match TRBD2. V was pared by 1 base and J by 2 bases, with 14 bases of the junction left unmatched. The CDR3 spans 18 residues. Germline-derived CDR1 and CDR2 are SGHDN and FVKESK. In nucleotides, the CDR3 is TGTGCCAGCAGCCAAGGGTTCCTCGGGCGGGAGCCAGCCTACGAGCAGTACTTC. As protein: CASSQGFLGREPAYEQYF.

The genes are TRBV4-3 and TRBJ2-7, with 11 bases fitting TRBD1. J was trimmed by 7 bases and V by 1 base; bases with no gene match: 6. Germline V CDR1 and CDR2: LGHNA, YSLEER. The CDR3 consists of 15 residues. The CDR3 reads CASSQVGQGAREQYF. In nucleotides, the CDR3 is TGCGCCAGCAGCCAAGTTGGACAGGGGGCGCGAGAGCAGTACTTC.

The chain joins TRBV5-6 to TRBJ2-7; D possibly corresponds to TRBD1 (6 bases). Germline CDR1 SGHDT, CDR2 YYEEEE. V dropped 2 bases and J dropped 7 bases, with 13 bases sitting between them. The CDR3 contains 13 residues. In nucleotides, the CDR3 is TGTGCCAGCAGCTTTGAATCAACAGGGGAGCAGTACTTC. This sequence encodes CASSFESTGEQYF.

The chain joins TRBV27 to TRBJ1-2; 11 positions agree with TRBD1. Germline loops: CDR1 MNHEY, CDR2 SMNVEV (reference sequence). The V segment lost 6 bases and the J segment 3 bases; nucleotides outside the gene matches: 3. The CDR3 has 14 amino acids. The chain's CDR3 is CASRGQGADYGYTF. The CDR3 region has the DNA TGTGCCAGCAGAGGACAGGGGGCGGACTATGGCTACACCTTC.

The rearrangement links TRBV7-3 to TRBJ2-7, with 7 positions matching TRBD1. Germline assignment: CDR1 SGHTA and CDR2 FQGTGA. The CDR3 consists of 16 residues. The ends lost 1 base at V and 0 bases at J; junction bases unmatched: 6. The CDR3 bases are TGTGCCAGCAGCTTAAGCCGGGACAGAGACTCCTACGAGCAGTACTTC. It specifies CASSLSRDRDSYEQYF.

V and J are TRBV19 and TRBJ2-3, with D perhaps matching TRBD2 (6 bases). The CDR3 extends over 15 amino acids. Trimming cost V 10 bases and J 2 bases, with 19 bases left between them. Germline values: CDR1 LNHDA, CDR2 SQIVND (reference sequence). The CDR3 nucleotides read TGTGCCACCCGCCGCCCAGGGACTGTCACAGATACGCAGTATTTT. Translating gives CATRRPGTVTDTQYF.

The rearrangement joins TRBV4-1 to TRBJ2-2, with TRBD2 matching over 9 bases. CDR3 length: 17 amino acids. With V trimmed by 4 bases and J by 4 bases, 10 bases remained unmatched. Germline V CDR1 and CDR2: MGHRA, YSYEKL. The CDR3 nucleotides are TGCGCCAGCAGCCCCCTGGGGCGGGAGGGATCCACCGGGGAGCTGTTTTTT. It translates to CASSPLGREGSTGELFF.

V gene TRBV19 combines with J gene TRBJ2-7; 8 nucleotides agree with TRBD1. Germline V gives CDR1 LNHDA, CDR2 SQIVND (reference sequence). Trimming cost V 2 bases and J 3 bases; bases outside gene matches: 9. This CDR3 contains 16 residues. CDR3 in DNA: TGTGCCAGTAGTATACAGCCGGGACAGGCCAACTACGAGCAGTACTTC. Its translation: CASSIQPGQANYEQYF.

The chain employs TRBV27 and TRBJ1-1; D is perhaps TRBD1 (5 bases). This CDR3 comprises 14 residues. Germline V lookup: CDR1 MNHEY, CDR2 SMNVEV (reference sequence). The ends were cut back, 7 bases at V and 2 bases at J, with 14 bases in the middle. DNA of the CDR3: TGTGCCAGCACCTCCCTAGGGGAAAACACTGAAGCTTTCTTT. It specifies CASTSLGENTEAFF.

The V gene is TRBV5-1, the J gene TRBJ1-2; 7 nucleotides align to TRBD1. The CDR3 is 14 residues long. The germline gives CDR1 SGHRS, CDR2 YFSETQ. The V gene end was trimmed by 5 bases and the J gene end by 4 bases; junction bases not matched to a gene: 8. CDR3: CASSPGGGGYGYTF. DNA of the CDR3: TGCGCCAGCAGTCCGGGAGGGGGCGGCTATGGCTACACCTTC.

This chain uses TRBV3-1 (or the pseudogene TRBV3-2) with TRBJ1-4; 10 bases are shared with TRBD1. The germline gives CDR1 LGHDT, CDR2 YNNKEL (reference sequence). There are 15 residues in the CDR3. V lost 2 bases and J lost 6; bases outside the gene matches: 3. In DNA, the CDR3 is TGTGCCAGCAGCCAATCCGGGACAGGGGATGAAAAACTGTTTTTT. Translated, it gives CASSQSGTGDEKLFF.

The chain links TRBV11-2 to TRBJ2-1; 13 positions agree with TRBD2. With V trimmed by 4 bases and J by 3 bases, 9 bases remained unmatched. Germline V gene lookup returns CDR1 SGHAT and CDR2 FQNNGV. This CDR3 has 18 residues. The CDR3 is CASSYRLAGGPSYNEQFF. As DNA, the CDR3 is TGTGCCAGCAGCTACAGACTAGCGGGAGGCCCCAGCTACAATGAGCAGTTCTTC.

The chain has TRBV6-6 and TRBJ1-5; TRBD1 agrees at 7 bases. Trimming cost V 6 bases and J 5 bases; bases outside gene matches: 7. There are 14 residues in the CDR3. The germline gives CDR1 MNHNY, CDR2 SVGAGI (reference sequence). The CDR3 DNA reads TGTGCCAGCAGCTCGGGACAGAGGGATCAGCCCCAGCATTTT. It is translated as CASSSGQRDQPQHF.

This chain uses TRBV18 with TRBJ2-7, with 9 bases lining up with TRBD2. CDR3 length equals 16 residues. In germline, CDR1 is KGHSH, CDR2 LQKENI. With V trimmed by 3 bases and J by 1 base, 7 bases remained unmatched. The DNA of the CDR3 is TGTGCCAGCTCACCCACTAGAGCGGGAGGTTCCTACGAGCAGTACTTC. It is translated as CASSPTRAGGSYEQYF.

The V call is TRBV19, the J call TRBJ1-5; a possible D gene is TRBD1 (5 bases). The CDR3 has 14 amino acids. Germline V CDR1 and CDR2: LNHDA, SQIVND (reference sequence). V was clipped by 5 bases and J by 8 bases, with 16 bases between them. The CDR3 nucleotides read TGTGCCAGTAGTGCCACAGGACTATGGGAGCCCCAGCATTTT. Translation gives CASSATGLWEPQHF.

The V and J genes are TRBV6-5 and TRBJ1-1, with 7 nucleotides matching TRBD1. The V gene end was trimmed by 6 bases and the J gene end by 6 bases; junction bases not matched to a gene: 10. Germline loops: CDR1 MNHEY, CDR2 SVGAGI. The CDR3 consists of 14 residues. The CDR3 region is CASSNRQGRPEAFF. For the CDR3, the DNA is TGTGCCAGCAGCAACCGACAGGGTCGTCCTGAAGCTTTCTTT.

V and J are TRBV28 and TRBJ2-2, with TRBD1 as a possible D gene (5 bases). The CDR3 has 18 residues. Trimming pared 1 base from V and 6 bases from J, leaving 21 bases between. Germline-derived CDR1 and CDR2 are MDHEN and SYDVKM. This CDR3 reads CASSLSAAPLSRAGELFF. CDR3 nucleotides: TGTGCCAGCAGTTTATCCGCCGCCCCACTTAGCAGGGCCGGGGAGCTGTTTTTT.

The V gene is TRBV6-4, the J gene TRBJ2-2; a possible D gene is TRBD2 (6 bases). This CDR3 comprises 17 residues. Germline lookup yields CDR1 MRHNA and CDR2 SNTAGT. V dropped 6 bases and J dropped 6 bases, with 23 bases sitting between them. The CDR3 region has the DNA TGTGCCAGCAGCTCTGTAAGGACTACGCACGGGGCCGGGGAGCTGTTTTTT. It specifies CASSSVRTTHGAGELFF.

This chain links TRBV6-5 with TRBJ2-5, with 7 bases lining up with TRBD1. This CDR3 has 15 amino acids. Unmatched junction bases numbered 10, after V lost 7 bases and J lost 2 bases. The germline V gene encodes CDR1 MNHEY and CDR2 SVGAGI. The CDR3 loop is CASTSTGASQETQYF. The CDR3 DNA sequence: TGTGCCAGCACCTCCACAGGGGCATCGCAAGAGACCCAGTACTTC.

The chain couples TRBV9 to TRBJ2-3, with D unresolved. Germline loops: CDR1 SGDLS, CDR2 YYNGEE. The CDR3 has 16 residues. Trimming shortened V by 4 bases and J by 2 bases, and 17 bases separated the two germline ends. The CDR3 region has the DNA TGTGCCAGCAGCCTCCGGTCCCAACCAATCACAGATACGCAGTATTTT. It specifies CASSLRSQPITDTQYF.

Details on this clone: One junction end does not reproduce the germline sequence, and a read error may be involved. CDR3 region: CASSLVASSFEQYF. The CDR3 DNA reads as TGTGCCAGCAGCTTAGTCGCTAGCTCCTTCGAGCAGTACTTC. The chain recombines TRBV7-2 with TRBJ2-7; tentative D call: TRBD2 (5 bases). Germline values: CDR1 SGHTA, CDR2 FQGNSA. The CDR3 contains 14 residues.

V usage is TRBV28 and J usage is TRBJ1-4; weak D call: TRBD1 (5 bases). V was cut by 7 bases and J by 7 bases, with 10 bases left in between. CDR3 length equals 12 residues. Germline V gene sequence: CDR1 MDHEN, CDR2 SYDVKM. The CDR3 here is CASKGSAEKLFF. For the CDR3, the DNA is TGTGCCAGCAAGGGGTCCGCTGAAAAACTGTTTTTT. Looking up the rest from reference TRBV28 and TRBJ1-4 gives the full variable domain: DVKVTQSSRYLVKRTGEKVFLECVQDMDHENMFWYRQDPGLGLRLIYFSYDVKMKEKGDIPEGYSVSREKKERFSLILESASTNQTSMYLCASKGSAEKLFFGSGTQLSVL.

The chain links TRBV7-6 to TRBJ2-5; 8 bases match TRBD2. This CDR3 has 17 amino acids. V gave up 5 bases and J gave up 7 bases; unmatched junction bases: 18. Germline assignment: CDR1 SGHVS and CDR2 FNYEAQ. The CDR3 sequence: CASSHLRAGGVRGTQYF. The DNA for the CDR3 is TGTGCCAGCAGCCACCTTCGGGCGGGAGGAGTGAGAGGGACCCAGTACTTC.

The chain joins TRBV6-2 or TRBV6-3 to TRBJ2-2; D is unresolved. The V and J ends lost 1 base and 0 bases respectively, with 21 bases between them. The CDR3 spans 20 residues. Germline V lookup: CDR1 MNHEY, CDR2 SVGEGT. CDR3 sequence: CASSYLTLLTPNANTGELFF. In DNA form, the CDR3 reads TGTGCCAGCAGTTACTTGACACTTCTCACTCCTAACGCGAACACCGGGGAGCTGTTTTTT.

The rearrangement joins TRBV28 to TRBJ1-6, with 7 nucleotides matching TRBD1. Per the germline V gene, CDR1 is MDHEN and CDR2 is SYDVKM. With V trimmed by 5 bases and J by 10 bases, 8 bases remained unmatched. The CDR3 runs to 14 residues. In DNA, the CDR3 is TGTGCCAGCAGTCTGGCCCAGGGGGGATCACCCCTCCACTTT. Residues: CASSLAQGGSPLHF.